The 27 T cell receptor beta chains below come from one sample, sequenced in a study of T cells in Graves' hyperthyroidism and ophthalmopathy. Researchers took RNA transcripts and amplified the TCR beta CDR3 regions from them. The HTBI primer set drove a first-round RT-PCR of the TCR CDR3. TCRdb used MiXCR to reprocess the multiplex PCR reads, holding one entry per CDR3 protein. The profile covers some 550,000 distinct CDR3 sequences, with about a sixth appearing a single time and approximately 3.5% taken by the ten largest. The sample taken for sequencing was blood. These receptors all come from a woman aged 40-49 years with Graves' ophthalmopathy.

The chain carries TRBV5-1 and TRBJ2-6, with D uncertain. The V end lost 3 bases, the J end lost 2 bases, and 9 bases lay between the germline ends. The length of the CDR3 is 15 residues. CDR1 is SGHRS and CDR2 is YFSETQ in the germline V gene. CDR3 amino acids: CASSYDTTGANVLTF. The CDR3 bases are TGCGCCAGCAGCTACGACACTACTGGGGCCAACGTCCTGACTTTC.

At least ten counts were recorded for this clonotype. The J gene is TRBJ2-5, the V gene TRBV12-3 or TRBV12-4, with 9 bases identical to TRBD2. V trimming: 9 bases; J trimming: 5 bases; junction bases outside the gene matches: 13. This CDR3 contains 15 residues. CDR3 loop: CASTTRTSVGETQYF. The CDR3, as DNA: TGTGCCAGTACGACTCGGACTAGCGTGGGGGAGACCCAGTACTTC.

This sequence joins TRBV2 and TRBJ1-3; a possible D gene is TRBD1 (6 bases). The germline V gene has CDR1 SNHLY and CDR2 FYNNEI. V was trimmed by 4 bases and J by 4 bases, leaving 17 bases between them. The CDR3 has 16 amino acids. The CDR3 is CASSGGGGFAGNTIYF. For the CDR3, the DNA is TGTGCCAGCAGTGGGGGGGGCGGATTTGCCGGAAACACCATATATTTT.

The table lists this clonotype with a few counts. It is likely a read error, because the conserved phenylalanine at the end of the CDR3 is missing. The gene calls are TRBV20-1 and TRBJ2-7; unclear D gene. The CDR3 totals 11 residues. V gave up 3 bases and J gave up 2 bases, with 5 bases separating them. Germline assignment: CDR1 DFQATT and CDR2 SNEGSKA (reference sequence). In DNA, the CDR3 is TGCAGTGCTAGCCCAGCCTACGAGCAGTACCTC. It codes for CSASPAYEQYL.

The V and J genes are TRBV9 and TRBJ2-3, with 10 bases that match TRBD2. CDR1 SGDLS and CDR2 YYNGEE come from the germline V gene. The V gene end was trimmed by 6 bases and the J gene end by 5 bases; junction bases not matched to a gene: 9. The length of the CDR3 is 15 residues. The CDR3 protein is CASTLSSGGRDTQYF. The CDR3 coding sequence is TGTGCCAGCACCTTATCTAGCGGGGGAAGAGATACGCAGTATTTT.

The table lists this clonotype with many counts. The gene calls are TRBV6-1 and TRBJ2-2; 12 bases agree with TRBD2. The V segment lost 5 bases and the J segment 7 bases; nucleotides outside the gene matches: 8. The CDR3 totals 16 residues. CDR1 and CDR2 from the germline V gene are MNHNS and SASEGT. CDR3 DNA: TGTGCCAGCAGTTTTAGACTAGCGGGAGCGAACGGGGAGCTGTTTTTT. Amino acids: CASSFRLAGANGELFF.

V is TRBV4-1 and J is TRBJ2-1; D is unclear. V was shortened by 3 bases and J by 0 bases, with 9 bases between the two germline ends. This CDR3 region has 15 residues. The germline gives CDR1 MGHRA, CDR2 YSYEKL. CDR3 nucleotides: TGCGCCAGCAGCCATAAAAAGAGCTCCTACAATGAGCAGTTCTTC. This sequence encodes CASSHKKSSYNEQFF.

In its sample, this clonotype was seen once. CDR3 sequence (DNA): TGTGCCAGCTCACCGTTACAGGGTCCGGAGGAGACCCAGTACTTC. It translates to CASSPLQGPEETQYF. This chain joins TRBV18 and TRBJ2-5, with D tentatively TRBD1 (6 bases). Trimming stripped 3 bases from V and 5 bases from J, with 16 bases between. The V gene's germline CDR1 is KGHSH and CDR2 LQKENI. The length of the CDR3 is 15 residues.

In its sample, this clonotype was seen many times. The chain has TRBV7-9 and TRBJ2-3, with D possibly TRBD1 on 5 matching bases. V lost 5 bases, J lost 4 bases, and 16 bases lay in between. From germline, CDR1 is SEHNR and CDR2 FQNEAQ (reference sequence). CDR3 length: 15 amino acids. The CDR3 is CASSPPLQGADTQYF. CDR3 in DNA: TGTGCCAGCAGCCCGCCCTTACAAGGGGCAGATACGCAGTATTTT.

This chain connects TRBV19 to TRBJ1-2; weak D call: TRBD1 (5 bases). Trimming took 5 bases from V and 0 from J, leaving 10 bases between them. This CDR3 has 14 residues. The germline CDR1 and CDR2 sequences are LNHDA and SQIVND (reference sequence). DNA of the CDR3: TGTGCCAGTAGTGAGAGACAGACTAACTATGGCTACACCTTC. It encodes CASSERQTNYGYTF.

The sample holds a few counts of this clonotype. The rearrangement uses TRBV6-1 and TRBJ1-5; 7 bases agree with TRBD1. V gave up 1 base and J gave up 0 bases; unmatched junction bases: 9. Germline CDR1 MNHNS, CDR2 SASEGT. This CDR3 is 18 amino acids long. The CDR3 nucleotides are TGTGCCAGCAGTGAAGGCAGGGGGGGTGGCCATAGCAATCAGCCCCAGCATTTT. The encoded protein is CASSEGRGGGHSNQPQHF.

This clonotype has a handful of counts. V usage is TRBV11-2 and J usage is TRBJ2-3, with D hard to call. Germline CDR1 reads SGHAT; CDR2 reads FQNNGV. CDR3 size: 15 residues. V lost 0 bases to trimming and J lost 2 bases, with 9 bases between them. DNA for the CDR3: TGTGCCAGCAGCTTAGAGGTCTATTTCACAGATACGCAGTATTTT. Protein: CASSLEVYFTDTQYF. The full variable domain, its missing parts supplied by reference TRBV11-2 and TRBJ2-3, is EAGVAQSPRYKIIEKRQSVAFWCNPISGHATLYWYQQILGQGPKLLIQFQNNGVVDDSQLPKDRFSAERLKGVDSTLKIQPAKLEDSAVYLCASSLEVYFTDTQYFGPGTRLTVL.

This clonotype showed up many times. The V gene is TRBV7-6, the J gene TRBJ1-3; D unclear. Germline CDR1 reads SGHVS; CDR2 reads FNYEAQ. V lost 5 bases, J lost 7 bases, and 21 bases lay in between. The CDR3 is 16 amino acids. CDR3 nucleotides: TGTGCCAGCAGCCCCAGCTACGGCAGGCTCGGCAACACCATATATTTT. Its protein is CASSPSYGRLGNTIYF.

This clonotype was recorded at least ten times. The chain joins TRBV5-1 to TRBJ2-1, with 7 bases fitting TRBD2. The germline gives CDR1 SGHRS, CDR2 YFSETQ. Unmatched junction bases numbered 4, after V lost 4 bases and J lost 6 bases. This CDR3 has 13 amino acids. CDR3: CASSPGGANEQFF. The CDR3, as DNA: TGCGCCAGCAGCCCGGGGGGAGCCAATGAGCAGTTCTTC.

The chain joins TRBV6-2 or TRBV6-3 to TRBJ2-3; unclear D gene. CDR1 is MNHEY, CDR2 SVGEGT, per germline. The V and J ends lost 2 bases and 8 bases respectively, with 14 bases between them. The CDR3 is 14 residues long. In nucleotides, the CDR3 is TGTGCCAGCAGTTACGTAACCAGGCCCGGTACGCAGTATTTT. This translates into CASSYVTRPGTQYF.

This clonotype was observed a handful of times. V gene TRBV6-1 combines with J gene TRBJ2-3, with a possible D match to TRBD2 (5 bases). The CDR3 extends over 15 amino acids. Germline V gene sequence: CDR1 MNHNS, CDR2 SASEGT. Trimming took 7 bases from V and 6 from J, leaving 20 bases between them. The CDR3 nucleotides are TGTGCCAGCACCATACCGGGCCGGGCGGGCGATACGCAGTATTTT. Translated, it gives CASTIPGRAGDTQYF.

Points on this clonotype: Being one base from a much bigger clone, this may be a read error. The CDR3 does not end in the conserved phenylalanine or tryptophan, so this is likely a read error. CDR3 amino acids: CASSRQGAKNTGELFL. CDR3 nucleotide sequence: TGTGCCAGCAGCCGACAGGGGGCGAAGAACACCGGGGAGCTGTTTCTT. This chain uses TRBV3-1 with TRBJ2-2; the match to TRBD1 covers 10 bases. The ends lost 4 bases at V and 1 base at J; junction bases unmatched: 3. There are 16 residues in the CDR3. The germline gives CDR1 LGHDT, CDR2 YNNKEL (reference sequence).

Many counts were recorded for this clonotype. The chain carries TRBV3-1 and TRBJ1-4; 7 bases fit TRBD1. Germline CDR1 LGHDT, CDR2 YNNKEL (reference sequence). CDR3 length: 14 amino acids. J gave up 4 bases and V 7 bases, and 6 bases lay outside the gene matches. The CDR3 reads CASNNQGGNEKLFF. CDR3 nucleotide sequence: TGTGCCAGCAACAACCAGGGGGGTAATGAAAAACTGTTTTTT.

This clonotype showed up many times. Its ends do not fully match the called genes, so a read error is possible. The J gene is TRBJ2-2, the V gene TRBV12-3 or TRBV12-4; 10 nucleotides line up with TRBD2. The CDR3 spans 14 residues. CDR3 loop: CASSLAGAGGELFF. For the CDR3, the DNA is TGTGCCAGCAGTCTAGCGGGAGCGGGCGGGGAGCTGTTTTTT.

In its sample, this clonotype was seen a few times. V gene TRBV4-1 combines with J gene TRBJ1-2; D is possibly TRBD1 (6 bases). CDR3 length equals 13 residues. Germline CDR1 MGHRA, CDR2 YSYEKL. V was pared by 1 base and J by 6 bases, with 9 bases between. CDR3 residues: CASSQGQDNGYTF. In nucleotides, the CDR3 is TGCGCCAGCAGCCAAGGACAGGATAATGGCTACACCTTC.

This clonotype was seen only a few times. The V call is TRBV20-1, the J call TRBJ2-1; 7 positions agree with TRBD2. The CDR3 length is 15 residues. Germline V CDR1 and CDR2: DFQATT, SNEGSKA (reference sequence). J gave up 9 bases and V 1 base, and 12 bases lay outside the gene matches. The CDR3: CSARGQAAGAGEQFF. In DNA form, the CDR3 reads TGCAGTGCTAGAGGCCAGGCGGCGGGAGCGGGTGAGCAGTTCTTC.

V is TRBV6-1 and J is TRBJ2-7; 10 nucleotides match TRBD2. This CDR3 is built from 18 residues. Trimming took 6 bases from V and 6 from J; bases not matched to a gene: 20. Germline CDR1 is MNHNS and CDR2 is SASEGT. This CDR3 is CASRRVLAGAGGSPEQYF. The DNA of the CDR3 is TGTGCCAGCAGGAGGGTGCTAGCGGGAGCCGGTGGGTCACCCGAGCAGTACTTC.

This clonotype was seen a handful of times. CDR3 region: CASSHGFWDIYEQYF. The CDR3 nucleotides read TGTGCCAGCTCACACGGTTTCTGGGACATCTACGAGCAGTACTTC. This chain joins TRBV18 and TRBJ2-7; D perhaps matches TRBD1 (6 bases). The CDR3 consists of 15 residues. Germline CDR1 KGHSH, CDR2 LQKENI. The V end lost 4 bases, the J end lost 3 bases, and 16 bases lay between the germline ends.

This chain joins TRBV6-2 or TRBV6-3 and TRBJ1-6, with a weak D call TRBD1 (6 bases). Germline lookup yields CDR1 MNHEY and CDR2 SVGEGT. The CDR3 has 14 residues. The V end was cut by 2 bases, the J end by 7 bases, with 9 bases between. The CDR3 spells CASSYEGGNSPLHF. DNA of the CDR3: TGTGCCAGCAGTTACGAGGGGGGAAATTCACCCCTCCACTTT.

The CDR3: CASSQELPGAGTDTQYF. The CDR3, as DNA: TGCGCCAGCAGCCAAGAGTTGCCGGGAGCTGGCACAGATACGCAGTATTTT. The chain combines TRBV4-1 with TRBJ2-3; D might be TRBD2 (6 bases). V lost 0 bases to trimming and J lost 1 base, with 14 bases between them. Germline lookup yields CDR1 MGHRA and CDR2 YSYEKL. The length of the CDR3 is 17 residues.

Many counts were recorded for this clonotype. The V and J genes are TRBV2 and TRBJ1-5; the match to TRBD1 covers 7 bases. CDR1 is SNHLY, CDR2 FYNNEI, per germline. With V trimmed by 6 bases and J by 4 bases, 9 bases remained unmatched. The CDR3 extends over 15 amino acids. The CDR3 bases are TGTGCCAGCAGGTTCCGGGACAGTCAAAATCAGCCCCAGCATTTT. Amino acid sequence: CASRFRDSQNQPQHF. The full variable domain, in which reference TRBV2 and TRBJ1-5 provide the parts outside the CDR3, is EPEVTQTPSHQVTQMGQEVILRCVPISNHLYFYWYRQILGQKVEFLVSFYNNEISEKSEIFDDQFSVERPDGSNFTLKIRSTKLEDSAMYFCASRFRDSQNQPQHFGDGTRLSIL.

The chain uses TRBV6-1 and TRBJ2-7; 10 nucleotides line up with TRBD1. This CDR3 is 16 amino acids long. The germline V gene encodes CDR1 MNHNS and CDR2 SASEGT. With V trimmed by 5 bases and J by 7 bases, 14 bases remained unmatched. CDR3 region: CASSSIPTGGKREQYF. The CDR3 DNA follows: TGTGCCAGCAGTTCCATTCCGACAGGGGGCAAAAGGGAGCAGTACTTC.